These T cell receptor beta chains were read from a single sample in a study of shared clonotypes between healthy human individuals. Profiling relied on immunoSEQ multiplex PCR, and the TCRdb table lists in-frame clones only, not all of them. This table has about 2.1 million clones, roughly 95% appearing once. The sequencing sample was made of naive CD8+ T cells from PBMCs. The receptors stem from a man younger than 30 in good health. Some clones in this sample may be carry-over from other donors' samples. Both conserved end residues are part of each CDR3. The order of the fields is clone size, D gene, J gene, V gene, CDR3 protein, CDR3 DNA. The D gene is left open where the match is weak. Expanded clones are given a class, and other clones once, few, many or no size at all.

clone size: NA
D gene: TRBD2
J gene: TRBJ2-1
V gene: TRBV11-2
CDR3 protein: CASSHLLAGVGSEQFF
CDR3 DNA: TGTGCCAGCAGCCACCTCCTAGCGGGAGTGGGCAGTGAGCAGTTCTTC

clone size: NA
D gene: TRBD1
J gene: TRBJ1-3
V gene: TRBV2
CDR3 protein: CASQGTEGNTIYF
CDR3 DNA: TGTGCCAGCCAGGGGACAGAAGGAAACACCATATATTTT

clone size: NA
D gene: NA
J gene: TRBJ1-1
V gene: TRBV11-1
CDR3 protein: CASSLVGGNTEAFF
CDR3 DNA: TGTGCCAGCAGCTTAGTGGGAGGGAACACTGAAGCTTTCTTT

clone size: NA
D gene: NA
J gene: TRBJ2-3
V gene: TRBV7-3
CDR3 protein: CASSSGTADGTDTQYF
CDR3 DNA: TGTGCCAGCAGTAGCGGGACAGCTGATGGCACAGATACGCAGTATTTT

clone size: NA
D gene: TRBD2
J gene: TRBJ2-3
V gene: TRBV9
CDR3 protein: CASSAPGLAGVGTDTQYF
CDR3 DNA: TGTGCCAGCAGCGCCCCGGGACTAGCGGGAGTCGGCACAGATACGCAGTATTTT

clone size: NA
D gene: TRBD2
J gene: TRBJ2-3
V gene: TRBV18
CDR3 protein: CASSQSGRSTDTQYF
CDR3 DNA: TGTGCCAGCTCACAGAGCGGGAGGTCCACAGATACGCAGTATTTT

clone size: NA
D gene: TRBD1
J gene: TRBJ1-2
V gene: TRBV5-1
CDR3 protein: CASSPDRGTIFWGYTF
CDR3 DNA: TGCGCCAGCAGCCCGGACAGGGGAACCATTTTCTGGGGCTACACCTTC

clone size: NA
D gene: TRBD1
J gene: TRBJ2-7
V gene: TRBV13
CDR3 protein: CASSLPGQGRNLYEQYF
CDR3 DNA: TGTGCCAGCAGCCTACCGGGACAGGGAAGGAACCTCTACGAGCAGTACTTC

clone size: NA
D gene: NA
J gene: TRBJ1-1
V gene: TRBV4-1
CDR3 protein: CASSPPYNRNTEAFF
CDR3 DNA: TGCGCCAGCAGCCCACCCTATAACAGGAACACTGAAGCTTTCTTT

clone size: NA
D gene: TRBD1
J gene: TRBJ2-7
V gene: TRBV19
CDR3 protein: CASSGTGGRYEQYF
CDR3 DNA: TGTGCCAGTAGTGGGACAGGGGGCCGGTACGAGCAGTACTTC

clone size: NA
D gene: TRBD2
J gene: TRBJ2-1
V gene: TRBV30
CDR3 protein: CAWTAGGVLDEQFF
CDR3 DNA: TGTGCCTGGACCGCGGGGGGGGTTTTGGATGAGCAGTTCTTC

clone size: NA
D gene: TRBD2
J gene: TRBJ2-7
V gene: TRBV10-3
CDR3 protein: CAISEYPDPGLAGPGEGQYF
CDR3 DNA: TGTGCCATCAGTGAGTACCCAGACCCGGGACTAGCGGGCCCCGGGGAGGGGCAGTACTTC

clone size: NA
D gene: TRBD1
J gene: TRBJ2-7
V gene: TRBV11-2
CDR3 protein: CASSQTGSSNYEQYF
CDR3 DNA: TGTGCCAGCAGTCAGACAGGGTCGTCAAACTACGAGCAGTACTTC

clone size: NA
D gene: NA
J gene: TRBJ1-2
V gene: TRBV29-1
CDR3 protein: CSVEGGWGIGVPSYGYTF
CDR3 DNA: TGCAGCGTTGAAGGGGGTTGGGGGATAGGAGTACCTAGCTATGGCTACACCTTC

clone size: NA
D gene: NA
J gene: TRBJ2-1
V gene: TRBV11-1
CDR3 protein: CASSGIGFPNNEQFF
CDR3 DNA: TGTGCCAGCAGCGGGATAGGGTTCCCCAACAATGAGCAGTTCTTC

clone size: NA
D gene: NA
J gene: TRBJ2-7
V gene: TRBV7-3
CDR3 protein: CASSLRGSGYEQYF
CDR3 DNA: TGTGCCAGCAGCTTAAGGGGCTCGGGCTACGAGCAGTACTTC

clone size: NA
D gene: NA
J gene: TRBJ1-1
V gene: TRBV14
CDR3 protein: CASSQATMNTEAFF
CDR3 DNA: TGTGCCAGCAGCCAAGCGACAATGAACACTGAAGCTTTCTTT

clone size: NA
D gene: NA
J gene: TRBJ1-2
V gene: TRBV27
CDR3 protein: CASSLRDGYYGYTF
CDR3 DNA: TGTGCCAGCAGTTTACGCGACGGATACTATGGCTACACCTTC

clone size: NA
D gene: NA
J gene: TRBJ1-1
V gene: TRBV4-2
CDR3 protein: CASSQDRLMKLRRTEAFF
CDR3 DNA: TGTGCCAGCAGCCAAGATCGTCTCATGAAACTTAGAAGGACTGAAGCTTTCTTT

clone size: NA
D gene: TRBD2
J gene: TRBJ2-1
V gene: TRBV27
CDR3 protein: CASSTLGGRNEQFF
CDR3 DNA: TGTGCCAGCAGTACCTTGGGGGGGAGGAATGAGCAGTTCTTC

clone size: NA
D gene: TRBD2
J gene: TRBJ2-1
V gene: TRBV9
CDR3 protein: CASSVGGGSSYNEQFF
CDR3 DNA: TGTGCCAGCAGCGTAGGGGGAGGGTCGTCCTACAATGAGCAGTTCTTC

clone size: NA
D gene: NA
J gene: TRBJ1-2
V gene: TRBV28
CDR3 protein: CASGMNGYTF
CDR3 DNA: TGTGCCAGCGGGATGAATGGCTACACCTTC

clone size: NA
D gene: NA
J gene: TRBJ2-7
V gene: TRBV6-1
CDR3 protein: CATLTGAAEQYF
CDR3 DNA: TGTGCCACCCTTACGGGGGCCGCGGAGCAGTACTTC

clone size: NA
D gene: TRBD2
J gene: TRBJ2-3
V gene: TRBV10-1
CDR3 protein: CASSEETGTSGSRTDTQYF
CDR3 DNA: TGCGCCAGCAGCGAGGAAACCGGGACTAGCGGGAGTAGGACAGATACGCAGTATTTT

clone size: NA
D gene: TRBD1
J gene: TRBJ1-2
V gene: TRBV27
CDR3 protein: CASSLSTGGYGYTF
CDR3 DNA: TGTGCCAGCAGTTTATCTACAGGGGGCTATGGCTACACCTTC

clone size: NA
D gene: TRBD1
J gene: TRBJ2-7
V gene: TRBV9
CDR3 protein: CASSPTTGTVHEQYF
CDR3 DNA: TGTGCCAGCAGCCCAACGACAGGGACCGTTCACGAGCAGTACTTC

clone size: once
D gene: NA
J gene: TRBJ2-1
V gene: TRBV7-8
CDR3 protein: CASSLEGRYVNEQFF
CDR3 DNA: TGTGCCAGCAGCTTAGAGGGGAGGTACGTGAATGAGCAGTTCTTC

clone size: NA
D gene: NA
J gene: TRBJ2-2
V gene: TRBV7-9
CDR3 protein: CASSLAGKGELFF
CDR3 DNA: TGTGCCAGCAGCTTAGCCGGTAAAGGGGAGCTGTTTTTT

clone size: NA
D gene: TRBD1
J gene: TRBJ2-7
V gene: TRBV9
CDR3 protein: CASSVGTGRGGNEQYF
CDR3 DNA: TGTGCCAGCAGCGTAGGGACAGGCAGAGGTGGTAACGAGCAGTACTTC

clone size: NA
D gene: NA
J gene: TRBJ2-7
V gene: TRBV29-1
CDR3 protein: CSVEDLGVRYF
CDR3 DNA: TGCAGCGTTGAAGATCTTGGGGTACGGTACTTC

clone size: NA
D gene: NA
J gene: TRBJ2-7
V gene: TRBV27
CDR3 protein: CASSPQNRYEQYF
CDR3 DNA: TGTGCCAGCAGTCCCCAGAACCGATACGAGCAGTACTTC

clone size: NA
D gene: NA
J gene: TRBJ2-1
V gene: TRBV28
CDR3 protein: CASLPWGETSYNEQFF
CDR3 DNA: TGTGCCAGCCTACCCTGGGGGGAGACTTCCTACAATGAGCAGTTCTTC

clone size: NA
D gene: NA
J gene: TRBJ1-1
V gene: TRBV5-5
CDR3 protein: CASSSPGPNTEAFF
CDR3 DNA: TGTGCCAGCAGCTCCCCGGGGCCGAACACTGAAGCTTTCTTT

clone size: NA
D gene: NA
J gene: TRBJ2-7
V gene: TRBV28
CDR3 protein: CATTPGTIYEQYF
CDR3 DNA: TGTGCCACCACCCCCGGGACAATCTACGAGCAGTACTTC

clone size: NA
D gene: NA
J gene: TRBJ1-2
V gene: TRBV27
CDR3 protein: CASSLGLALGGYTF
CDR3 DNA: TGTGCCAGCAGTTTAGGGCTCGCGTTAGGTGGCTACACCTTC

clone size: NA
D gene: TRBD2
J gene: TRBJ2-1
V gene: TRBV6-1
CDR3 protein: CASFSGLAYNEQFF
CDR3 DNA: TGTGCCAGCTTTTCCGGACTAGCGTACAATGAGCAGTTCTTC

clone size: NA
D gene: NA
J gene: TRBJ2-7
V gene: TRBV5-6
CDR3 protein: CASSTSGEQYF
CDR3 DNA: TGTGCCAGCAGCACATCAGGGGAGCAGTACTTC

clone size: once
D gene: TRBD1
J gene: TRBJ2-6
V gene: TRBV7-3
CDR3 protein: CASSLRGGAANVLTF
CDR3 DNA: TGTGCCAGCAGCTTAAGAGGGGGCGCGGCCAACGTCCTGACTTTC

clone size: once
D gene: TRBD1
J gene: TRBJ2-7
V gene: TRBV4-1
CDR3 protein: CASSHLGTDQSYEQYF
CDR3 DNA: TGCGCCAGCAGCCACCTCGGGACAGATCAATCCTACGAGCAGTACTTC

clone size: NA
D gene: TRBD2
J gene: TRBJ2-7
V gene: TRBV27
CDR3 protein: CASRSGLAYYEQYF
CDR3 DNA: TGTGCCAGCAGATCGGGACTAGCGTACTACGAGCAGTACTTC

clone size: NA
D gene: TRBD1
J gene: TRBJ2-7
V gene: TRBV5-1
CDR3 protein: CASSQRQGDPYEQYF
CDR3 DNA: TGCGCCAGCAGCCAACGACAGGGTGACCCCTACGAGCAGTACTTC

clone size: NA
D gene: NA
J gene: TRBJ2-7
V gene: TRBV13
CDR3 protein: CASSFGGFPYEQYF
CDR3 DNA: TGTGCCAGCAGCTTCGGAGGATTCCCCTACGAGCAGTACTTC

clone size: NA
D gene: TRBD1
J gene: TRBJ2-7
V gene: TRBV5-1
CDR3 protein: CASSGTGDEQYF
CDR3 DNA: TGCGCCAGCAGCGGGACAGGGGACGAGCAGTACTTC

clone size: NA
D gene: TRBD2
J gene: TRBJ2-5
V gene: TRBV10-3
CDR3 protein: CAISEPILRGEETQYF
CDR3 DNA: TGTGCCATCAGTGAGCCCATTCTACGGGGGGAGGAGACCCAGTACTTC

clone size: NA
D gene: NA
J gene: TRBJ1-1
V gene: TRBV27
CDR3 protein: CASSLYPTGPNTEAFF
CDR3 DNA: TGTGCCAGCAGTTTATATCCCACAGGGCCGAACACTGAAGCTTTCTTT

clone size: NA
D gene: NA
J gene: TRBJ2-2
V gene: TRBV5-6
CDR3 protein: CASSLDAAENTGELFF
CDR3 DNA: TGTGCCAGCAGCTTGGACGCGGCGGAGAACACCGGGGAGCTGTTTTTT

clone size: NA
D gene: NA
J gene: TRBJ2-2
V gene: TRBV9
CDR3 protein: CASSGPQGKNTGELFF
CDR3 DNA: TGTGCCAGCAGCGGACCCCAGGGGAAGAACACCGGGGAGCTGTTTTTT

clone size: NA
D gene: NA
J gene: TRBJ1-5
V gene: TRBV9
CDR3 protein: CASSEGPGVNQPQHF
CDR3 DNA: TGTGCCAGCAGCGAAGGTCCAGGGGTAAATCAGCCCCAGCATTTT

clone size: NA
D gene: NA
J gene: TRBJ1-1
V gene: TRBV10-3
CDR3 protein: CAISDSGQPSTEAFF
CDR3 DNA: TGTGCCATCAGTGATAGCGGACAGCCGAGCACTGAAGCTTTCTTT

clone size: NA
D gene: NA
J gene: TRBJ2-2
V gene: TRBV7-9
CDR3 protein: CASSMLPGPSFSGELFF
CDR3 DNA: TGTGCCAGCAGCATGCTTCCGGGGCCGTCGTTCTCCGGGGAGCTGTTTTTT

clone size: NA
D gene: TRBD2
J gene: TRBJ2-7
V gene: TRBV9
CDR3 protein: CASSAAGLAAEQYF
CDR3 DNA: TGTGCCAGCAGCGCGGCGGGACTAGCGGCCGAGCAGTACTTC

clone size: few
D gene: NA
J gene: TRBJ1-3
V gene: TRBV7-8
CDR3 protein: CASSLWGSGNTIYF
CDR3 DNA: TGTGCCAGCAGCTTATGGGGCTCTGGAAACACCATATATTTT

clone size: NA
D gene: NA
J gene: TRBJ1-5
V gene: TRBV4-1
CDR3 protein: CASSQNRGNQPQHF
CDR3 DNA: TGCGCCAGCAGCCAAAACAGGGGCAATCAGCCCCAGCATTTT

clone size: NA
D gene: NA
J gene: TRBJ2-7
V gene: TRBV7-9
CDR3 protein: CASSLAGLAVYEQYF
CDR3 DNA: TGTGCCAGCAGCTTAGCGGGCCTAGCAGTCTACGAGCAGTACTTC

clone size: NA
D gene: TRBD1
J gene: TRBJ2-7
V gene: TRBV9
CDR3 protein: CASSVTGDGYEQYF
CDR3 DNA: TGTGCCAGCAGCGTTACAGGGGACGGCTACGAGCAGTACTTC